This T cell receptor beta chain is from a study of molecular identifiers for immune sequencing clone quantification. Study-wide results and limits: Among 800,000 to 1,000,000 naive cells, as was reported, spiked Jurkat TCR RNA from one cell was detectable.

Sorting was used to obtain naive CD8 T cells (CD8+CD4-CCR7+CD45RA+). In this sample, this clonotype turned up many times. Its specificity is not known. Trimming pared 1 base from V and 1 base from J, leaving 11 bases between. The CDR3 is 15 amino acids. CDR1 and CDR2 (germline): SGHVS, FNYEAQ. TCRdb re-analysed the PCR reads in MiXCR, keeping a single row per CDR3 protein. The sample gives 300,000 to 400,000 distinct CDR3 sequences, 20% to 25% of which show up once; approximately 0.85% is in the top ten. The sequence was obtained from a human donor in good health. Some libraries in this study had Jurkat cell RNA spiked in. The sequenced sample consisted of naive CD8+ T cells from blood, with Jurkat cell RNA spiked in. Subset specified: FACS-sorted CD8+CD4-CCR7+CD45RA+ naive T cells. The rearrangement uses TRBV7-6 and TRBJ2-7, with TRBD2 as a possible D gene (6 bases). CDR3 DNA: TGTGCCAGCAGCTTAGAAGCGGGCAATTCCTACGAGCAGTACTTC. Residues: CASSLEAGNSYEQYF.